The rows below give T cell receptor beta chains drawn from one sample of a study of shared clonotypes between healthy human individuals. Sequenced by immunoSEQ multiplex PCR; TCRdb stores in-frame clones only, minus some. This sample yields around 700,000 clones, of which about 91% are seen a single time; approximately 24% belongs to the top ten. Sample: naive CD8+ T cells sorted from blood. Every receptor here comes from a man aged 25 to 40 in good health. CDR3s include the opening cysteine and the closing phenylalanine or tryptophan. A D gene is named only where the DNA matches it firmly. Clone size is not always given. Where it is, it says once, few, many or a class for expanded clones.

size	length	V	J	D	CDR3	DNA
-	15	TRBV9	TRBJ2-2	TRBD2	CASSPHGSGSRELFF	TGTGCCAGCAGCCCCCATGGTAGCGGGAGCCGGGAGCTGTTTTTT
-	11	TRBV6-1	TRBJ1-2	-	CASSGIYGYTF	TGTGCCAGCAGTGGGATATATGGCTACACCTTC
-	15	TRBV6-6	TRBJ1-1	TRBD1	CASSPQGGANAEAFF	TGTGCCAGCAGCCCGCAGGGGGGGGCGAACGCTGAAGCTTTCTTT
-	13	TRBV5-8	TRBJ2-3	-	CASTPARTDTQYF	TGTGCCAGCACCCCCGCCCGCACAGATACGCAGTATTTT
few	16	TRBV7-3	TRBJ2-3	TRBD2	CASSLIGGRDTDTQYF	TGTGCCAGCAGCTTAATCGGCGGGAGGGACACAGATACGCAGTATTTT
-	16	TRBV7-7	TRBJ2-2	TRBD2	CASSTRHGEGTGELFF	TGTGCTAGCAGCACACGACACGGGGAGGGTACCGGGGAGCTGTTTTTT
-	18	TRBV25-1	TRBJ2-4	TRBD2	CASSGSTSGSRGKNIQYF	TGTGCCAGCAGTGGGAGTACTAGCGGGAGTAGGGGAAAAAACATTCAGTACTTC
-	15	TRBV27	TRBJ2-1	TRBD2	CASSLTSGHYNEQFF	TGTGCCAGCAGTTTGACTAGCGGCCACTACAATGAGCAGTTCTTC
-	16	TRBV28	TRBJ1-1	-	CASSRFGRTLNTEAFF	TGTGCCAGCAGCCGTTTTGGGCGGACGTTGAACACTGAAGCTTTCTTT
-	14	TRBV28	TRBJ2-1	TRBD2	CASKTSATYNEQFF	TGTGCCAGCAAGACTAGCGCGACCTACAATGAGCAGTTCTTC
once	15	TRBV7-9	TRBJ2-1	TRBD2	CASSLAGGPLNEQFF	TGTGCCAGCAGCTTAGCGGGAGGGCCCCTCAATGAGCAGTTCTTC
-	13	TRBV11-2	TRBJ2-5	-	CASSTQSQETQYF	TGTGCCAGCAGCACACAAAGTCAAGAGACCCAGTACTTC
once	12	TRBV7-2	TRBJ1-1	-	CASSLIGTEAFF	TGTGCCAGCAGCTTAATCGGCACTGAAGCTTTCTTT
few	12	TRBV27	TRBJ2-7	-	CASSSPPGEQYF	TGTGCCAGCAGTAGTCCCCCCGGTGAGCAGTACTTC
-	14	TRBV19	TRBJ2-1	-	CASSWRDTYNEQFF	TGTGCCAGTAGTTGGAGGGACACCTACAATGAGCAGTTCTTC
-	16	TRBV14	TRBJ2-1	TRBD2	CASSRLTSGRNNEQFF	TGTGCCAGCAGCCGCCTTACTAGCGGGAGAAATAATGAGCAGTTCTTC
-	16	TRBV11-2	TRBJ2-2	TRBD1	CASSLSGQGAVGELFF	TGTGCCAGCAGCTTATCAGGCCAGGGGGCCGTCGGGGAGCTGTTTTTT
-	16	TRBV4-1	TRBJ2-5	-	CASSQVGLDLQETQYF	TGCGCCAGCAGCCAAGTGGGGCTAGATTTACAAGAGACCCAGTACTTC
-	13	TRBV7-6	TRBJ2-1	-	CASSLGEGDEQFF	TGTGCCAGCAGCTTAGGCGAAGGTGATGAGCAGTTCTTC
once	15	TRBV7-9	TRBJ2-3	TRBD2	CASTLLLAATDTQYF	TGTGCCAGCACCCTGTTACTAGCGGCCACAGATACGCAGTATTTT
-	19	TRBV4-1	TRBJ2-5	-	CASGLPTGEMAGDSETQYF	TGCGCCAGCGGGCTCCCCACCGGCGAGATGGCGGGGGACAGCGAGACCCAGTACTTC
few	13	TRBV5-6	TRBJ1-1	-	CASSSSVPAEAFF	TGTGCCAGCAGCTCTAGTGTGCCGGCTGAAGCTTTCTTT
-	14	TRBV5-1	TRBJ2-7	-	CASSEDVESYEQYF	TGCGCCAGCAGCGAGGACGTGGAATCCTACGAGCAGTACTTC
-	14	TRBV10-3	TRBJ2-1	TRBD1	CAISPGQGGNEQFF	TGTGCCATCAGTCCGGGACAGGGAGGGAATGAGCAGTTCTTC
-	14	TRBV27	TRBJ1-3	-	CASRRGAAGNTIYF	TGTGCCAGCAGGAGAGGGGCAGCGGGAAACACCATATATTTT
once	14	TRBV6-5	TRBJ2-1	-	CASSLAPPYNEQFF	TGTGCCAGCAGCCTAGCCCCCCCCTACAATGAGCAGTTCTTC
-	14	TRBV5-5	TRBJ2-7	-	CASSFRTSPYEQYF	TGTGCCAGCAGCTTCAGGACAAGTCCGTACGAGCAGTACTTC
-	14	TRBV7-8	TRBJ2-5	-	CASSLSRRMETQYF	TGTGCCAGCAGCTTATCCAGGCGGATGGAGACCCAGTACTTC
-	16	TRBV27	TRBJ1-5	-	CASSSDSVLRNQPQHF	TGTGCCAGCAGTTCGGATTCGGTTCTCCGGAATCAGCCCCAGCATTTT